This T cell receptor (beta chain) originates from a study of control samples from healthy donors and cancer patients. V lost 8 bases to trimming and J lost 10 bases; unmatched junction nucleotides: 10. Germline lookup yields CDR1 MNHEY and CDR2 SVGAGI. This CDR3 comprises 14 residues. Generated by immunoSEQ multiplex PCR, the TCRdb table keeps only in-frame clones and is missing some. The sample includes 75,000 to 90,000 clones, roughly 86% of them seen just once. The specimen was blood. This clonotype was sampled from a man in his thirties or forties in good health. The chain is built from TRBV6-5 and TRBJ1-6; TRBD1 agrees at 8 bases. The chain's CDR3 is CASGRLDRDSPLHF. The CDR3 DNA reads TGTGCCAGCGGACGTCTGGACAGGGACTCACCCCTCCACTTT.